This TCR beta chain was documented in a study of CD8 T cells in ankylosing spondylitis listed by TCRdb under 2017. Looking at the study overall: T cell receptor beta repertoires were profiled in healthy donors and ankylosing spondylitis patients so that disease-linked TCR variants could be found. The full study cohort comprised 25 or so ankylosing spondylitis patients and 85 to 120 healthy donors. Peripheral blood samples were taken, and synovial fluid was additionally collected from ankylosing spondylitis patients.

What the authors observed across the whole study: A CD8+ phenotype was shown by the disease-linked clones, which were found at relatively low frequencies in peripheral blood. Some motif variants had previously been reported in the synovial fluid and blood of reactive arthritis patients, which suggests shared mechanisms of disease initiation. Blood from ankylosing spondylitis patients appeared to be characterized by a TCR beta motif made up of seven or eight highly homologous amino acid variants. The disease-linked clones were reported to be significantly enriched in matched synovial fluid samples from ankylosing spondylitis patients.

At least ten counts were recorded for this clonotype. The antigen it binds to is not known. Base qualities are missing; no much larger clone stands one base away. This sample was sequenced with an Illumina HiSeq 2500. Quantitative 5'-RACE with molecular barcodes was the method used to prepare the TCR beta libraries. As for the original processing: To identify disease-linked TCR variants, a new computational method was used, one built on a probabilistic model of VDJ rearrangement. TCRdb redid the processing of the public reads, applying fastp at Q25 and MiXCR, and retained in-frame beta chains. A single entry per CDR3 protein holds the most common genes and DNA from its merged rows. The V and J calls reflect TCRdb's pipeline rather than the authors' work. Present in this sample are fewer than 200,000 distinct CDR3 sequences, approximately 16% of which were seen just once. Approximately 7.8% of the sample lies in the top ten.

The junction carries 19 bases between V and J, which are trimmed by 7 bases and 6 bases respectively. Taken from the germline V gene, the CDR1 and CDR2 loops are MDHEN and SYDVKM. Inclusive of the bounding cysteine and phenylalanine, the CDR3 is 14 residues long. Only the CDR3 DNA stays, 42 bases, in frame from base 1. Recombination connected TRBV28 to TRBJ2-7; a tentative D match to TRBD2 spans 6 bases. The sequencing input was blood, either unsorted or a sorted T cell fraction (not recorded which). The TCR sequence derives from a male donor with ankylosing spondylitis or in good health (not recorded which). DNA sequence: TGTGCCAGCATCCCGCCGACGACTAGAGGCGAGCAGTACTTC. It translates to CASIPPTTRGEQYF. The reference TRBV28 and TRBJ2-7 proteins fill in what lies around the CDR3, so the full variable domain reads DVKVTQSSRYLVKRTGEKVFLECVQDMDHENMFWYRQDPGLGLRLIYFSYDVKMKEKGDIPEGYSVSREKKERFSLILESASTNQTSMYLCASIPPTTRGEQYFGPGTRLTVT.